This record concerns one T cell receptor beta chain sequence. Its antigen is not identified. From germline, CDR1 is MNHNS and CDR2 SASEGT. This CDR3 is built from 15 residues. Trimming left V 4 bases short and J 0 bases short, with 11 bases between. This sample is drawn from a study of cytomegalovirus exposure and HLA in healthy donors. Study results and caveats: TCR beta V segments were, for the most part, productive about 87% or about 30% of the time in an earlier analysis. V- and J-gene trimming of TCR beta was linked (in a later analysis) to a missense DCLRE1C variant.

The PCR ran on 60 Vbeta and 13 Jbeta primers. Sequencing used immunoSEQ multiplex PCR; TCRdb keeps in-frame clones, though not all of them. The sample has approximately 180,000 clones, 60% to 80% seen once. The chain has TRBV6-1 and TRBJ2-3; D uncertain. This clonotype was obtained from a woman between 45 and 60 years old in good health and CMV-seropositive. Sequencing input: PBMCs. This chain's CDR3 is CASSVLSASTDTQYF. As DNA, the CDR3 is TGTGCCAGCAGTGTGTTGAGCGCTAGCACAGATACGCAGTATTTT.